This TCR beta chain was identified during a study of blood T cell repertoires in COVID-19. Study-wide context: From the United States, Italy and Spain came samples of acute and convalescent COVID-19.

The germline V and J ends were trimmed by 3 bases and 0 bases, with 9 bases remaining between them. Germline CDR1 and CDR2: LNHDA and SQIVND (reference sequence). This CDR3 comprises 15 residues. Generated by immunoSEQ multiplex PCR, the TCRdb table keeps only in-frame clones and is missing some. The profile covers 200,000 to 250,000 clones, with 88% appearing a single time and about 3.5% taken by the ten largest. Clinical history as reported by participants underpinned cohort assignment. In the 2 weeks before study entry, exposed participants met a COVID-19 case, which was PCR-confirmed or clinician-diagnosed.

Sequencing input: PBMCs or T cells enriched from blood (not recorded which). The clonotype comes from a woman in her 30s who had been exposed to COVID-19. The chain carries TRBV19 and TRBJ1-3; D gene uncertain. CDR3 amino acids: CASSMYSRSGNTIYF. The CDR3 region has the DNA TGTGCCAGTAGTATGTACAGCCGCTCTGGAAACACCATATATTTT.